This T cell receptor beta chain originates from a study of CD8+ T cells in alopecia areata. Study-level background: Dosing with tofacitinib proceeded for 6 to 18 months, followed by 6 months off drug. Scoring of treated patients' severity used the percentage of affected scalp area.

Treatment defined: oral pan-JAK inhibitor, 5-10 mg twice daily. Isolation of CD4+ and CD8+ T cells from PBMCs was achieved by sorting. Turning to this clone: Its matching antigen is unknown.

General study points: Lesional scalp, especially alopecia totalis/universalis, showed higher clonality than normal scalp.

Extraction and reverse transcription of RNA yielded cDNA as the sequencing template. Profiled with immunoSEQ multiplex PCR; TCRdb holds only in-frame clones, not every one. The data show more than 200,000 clones, around two fifths seen once. This CDR3 comprises 14 residues. The germline CDR1 and CDR2 sequences are SQVTM and ANQGSEA. V was cut by 4 bases and J by 1 base, with 13 bases left in between. The specimen was CD4+ T cells sorted from blood, collected between weeks 36 and 40, from a patient treated with tofacitinib. The TCR was taken from a human donor with alopecia areata. The chain employs TRBV29-1 and TRBJ1-1, with D hard to call. Here the CDR3 reads CSVGWQLPNTEAFF. The CDR3 DNA reads as TGCAGCGTTGGGTGGCAGTTGCCGAACACTGAAGCTTTCTTT.